The 27 T cell receptor beta chains presented below share a single source sample, sequenced in a study of CD8+ T cells in alopecia areata. RNA was isolated and reverse transcribed to cDNA, the sequencing template. Using immunoSEQ multiplex PCR, the repertoire was profiled, and TCRdb retains in-frame clones only, with some absent. The sample yields about 140,000 clones, about half seen once. Sequencing used CD4+ T cells sorted from blood, obtained at week 0. These receptors all stem from a human donor with alopecia areata.

The chain recombines TRBV28 with TRBJ1-1, with a weak D call TRBD1 (5 bases). Germline V gene lookup returns CDR1 MDHEN and CDR2 SYDVKM. Trimming shortened V by 7 bases and J by 1 base, and 10 bases separated the two germline ends. This CDR3 comprises 13 residues. CDR3 protein: CASMGQSNTEAFF. Written as DNA, the CDR3 is TGTGCCAGCATGGGGCAGTCGAACACTGAAGCTTTCTTT.

This clone was detected only once. The V call is TRBV4-3, the J call TRBJ2-1, with no clear D. CDR1 is LGHNA and CDR2 is YSLEER in the germline V gene. Between the trimmed V and J ends, which lost 1 base and 5 bases, there was a span of 12 bases. The CDR3 is made up of 15 amino acids. In nucleotides, the CDR3 is TGCGCCAGCAGCCAAGGTTGGACGGTGAACAATGAGCAGTTCTTC. This gives the protein CASSQGWTVNNEQFF.

There are a few counts of this clone. The gene calls are TRBV29-1 and TRBJ2-1; the D is unclear. CDR3 length: 15 residues. CDR1 SQVTM and CDR2 ANQGSEA come from the germline V gene. Trimming took 0 bases from V and 1 from J, leaving 10 bases between them. The CDR3 loop is CSVEEGTRSYNEQFF. CDR3 nucleotide sequence: TGCAGCGTTGAAGAGGGAACCAGGTCCTACAATGAGCAGTTCTTC.

This clone has a handful of counts. This chain uses TRBV4-2 with TRBJ2-7; D possibly uses TRBD1 or TRBD2 (6 bases each). V was shortened by 0 bases and J by 6 bases, with 15 bases between the two germline ends. This CDR3 is 15 amino acids long. The germline V gene has CDR1 LGHNA and CDR2 YNFKEQ. The CDR3 DNA sequence: TGTGCCAGCAGCCAAGATTACGGGGGCGGAGGCGAGCAGTACTTC. Encoded protein: CASSQDYGGGGEQYF.

The chain has TRBV29-1 and TRBJ2-3; 8 bases align to TRBD2. V lost 4 bases and J lost 2; bases outside the gene matches: 11. The CDR3 sequence is 16 residues long. In germline, CDR1 is SQVTM, CDR2 ANQGSEA. Written as DNA, the CDR3 is TGCAGCGTTGGGGGTCGGGAGGGCCTTATCACAGATACGCAGTATTTT. It is translated as CSVGGREGLITDTQYF.

The chain combines TRBV6-1 with TRBJ2-1; 7 bases line up with TRBD2. V was pared by 6 bases and J by 3 bases, with 5 bases of the junction left unmatched. Germline CDR1 reads MNHNS; CDR2 reads SASEGT. The CDR3 spans 14 residues. CDR3 amino acids: CASSQGLVYNEQFF. As DNA, the CDR3 is TGTGCCAGCAGCCAAGGACTAGTCTACAATGAGCAGTTCTTC.

A few counts support this clone. The V and J genes are TRBV13 and TRBJ2-1, with D perhaps assigned TRBD1 or TRBD2 (5 bases each). The CDR3 has 15 residues. Trimming stripped 5 bases from V and 5 bases from J, with 16 bases between. Germline V gives CDR1 PRHDT, CDR2 FYEKMQ (reference sequence). The CDR3 here is CASSQLDRDHNEQFF. The CDR3 DNA follows: TGTGCCAGCAGCCAACTCGATAGGGACCACAATGAGCAGTTCTTC.

This clone was seen only a few times. The V gene is TRBV4-1, the J gene TRBJ2-7, with D perhaps TRBD2 (5 bases). The CDR3 runs 16 residues. Germline V gene data show CDR1 as MGHRA and CDR2 as YSYEKL. Trimming cost V 0 bases and J 0 bases, with 12 bases left between them. This chain's CDR3 is CASSQESGLSSYEQYF. As DNA, the CDR3 is TGCGCCAGCAGCCAAGAGTCCGGACTGAGCTCCTACGAGCAGTACTTC.

The chain recombines TRBV29-1 with TRBJ2-7; D gene ambiguous. Looked up from germline, CDR1 is SQVTM and CDR2 is ANQGSEA. The ends were cut back, 4 bases at V and 5 bases at J, with 9 bases in the middle. The CDR3 runs 11 residues. The CDR3 is CSVVGNDEQYF. DNA for the CDR3: TGCAGCGTTGTAGGTAACGACGAGCAGTACTTC.

This clone was seen once. CDR3 DNA: TGTGCCAGCAGCTCATCGGGACTAGCGGGCAATGAGCAGTTCTTC. Translation gives CASSSSGLAGNEQFF. This rearrangement joins TRBV9 to TRBJ2-1; 12 bases agree with TRBD2. The length of the CDR3 is 15 residues. Per the germline V gene, CDR1 is SGDLS and CDR2 is YYNGEE. After removal of 4 bases from V and 6 bases from J, the junction contained 5 bases not matched to a gene. Drawing the rest from reference TRBV9 and TRBJ2-1, the complete variable domain is DSGVTQTPKHLITATGQRVTLRCSPRSGDLSVYWYQQSLDQGLQFLIQYYNGEERAKGNILERFSAQQFPDLHSELNLSSLELGDSALYFCASSSSGLAGNEQFFGPGTRLTVL.

The genes are TRBV2 and TRBJ1-2; D is unresolved. This CDR3 has 14 amino acids. Trimming cost V 2 bases and J 3 bases, with 10 bases left between them. Germline-derived CDR1 and CDR2 are SNHLY and FYNNEI. CDR3 nucleotide sequence: TGTGCCAGCAGTGAACGTCGGGGAGACTATGGCTACACCTTC. Its protein is CASSERRGDYGYTF.

The chain recombines TRBV7-2 with TRBJ2-1; D is unresolved. Deletions cut 1 base from V and 10 bases from J, with 14 bases between. The germline V gene encodes CDR1 SGHTA and CDR2 FQGNSA. The CDR3 is 14 residues long. The CDR3 is CASSLGSPGQEQFF. The DNA of the CDR3 is TGTGCCAGCAGCTTAGGATCACCGGGTCAGGAGCAGTTCTTC.

The chain links TRBV2 to TRBJ2-3; TRBD2 matches at 10 bases. Germline values: CDR1 SNHLY, CDR2 FYNNEI. The CDR3 length is 14 residues. After removal of 10 bases from V and 3 bases from J, the junction contained 7 bases not matched to a gene. CDR3 DNA sequence: TGTGCCAACGAAGGGACTAGCGAAACAGATACGCAGTATTTT. This gives the protein CANEGTSETDTQYF.

This clone was counted between two and nine times. This chain uses TRBV2 with TRBJ1-4; D may be TRBD1 (5 bases). CDR3 length equals 15 residues. CDR1 SNHLY and CDR2 FYNNEI come from the germline V gene. With 6 bases removed from V and 7 bases from J, the gap between germline ends came to 18 bases. This CDR3 reads CASSQSGTRFEKLFF. The CDR3 coding sequence is TGTGCCAGCAGCCAATCCGGGACCCGTTTTGAAAAACTGTTTTTT.

This clone occurred a few times. The V call is TRBV6-6, the J call TRBJ1-3, with 7 bases fitting TRBD1. This CDR3 comprises 15 residues. The V segment lost 6 bases and the J segment 0 bases; nucleotides outside the gene matches: 5. CDR1 is MNHNY and CDR2 is SVGAGI in the germline V gene (reference sequence). This CDR3 reads CASRTPGGSGNTIYF. The DNA for the CDR3 is TGTGCCAGCAGGACACCAGGGGGCTCTGGAAACACCATATATTTT.

This clone was seen more than once but under ten times. The chain recombines TRBV10-3 with TRBJ2-7; 9 nucleotides line up with TRBD1. Trimming cost V 7 bases and J 1 base; bases outside gene matches: 2. Looked up from germline, CDR1 is ENHRY and CDR2 is SYGVKD. There are 13 residues in the CDR3. This chain's CDR3 is CAIMGTGSYEQYF. CDR3 bases: TGTGCCATCATGGGGACAGGGTCCTACGAGCAGTACTTC.

The chain joins TRBV6-5 to TRBJ1-2, with D possibly TRBD1 on 5 matching bases. Trimming shortened V by 5 bases and J by 6 bases, and 13 bases separated the two germline ends. Per the germline V gene, CDR1 is MNHEY and CDR2 is SVGAGI. The CDR3 loop spans 13 amino acids. CDR3 in DNA: TGTGCCAGCAGTCGCGAAGGGGTGAATGGCTACACCTTC. Encoded protein: CASSREGVNGYTF.

This clone was counted only a few times. This chain connects TRBV4-1 to TRBJ2-7; TRBD1 or TRBD2 may be the D gene (5 bases each). Germline lookup yields CDR1 MGHRA and CDR2 YSYEKL. The CDR3 consists of 12 residues. V lost 0 bases and J lost 9, with 9 bases in between. The CDR3 nucleotides are TGCGCCAGCAGCCAAGAATCCGGGGCGCAGTACTTC. Its protein is CASSQESGAQYF.

The count of this clone is one. The chain combines TRBV5-1 with TRBJ2-1; TRBD2 aligns across 12 bases. The length of the CDR3 is 17 residues. In germline, CDR1 is SGHRS, CDR2 YFSETQ. Germline trimming cut 4 bases from V and 1 base from J; bases unmatched to any gene: 6. The CDR3 protein is CASSILTSGSSYNEQFF. Written as DNA, the CDR3 is TGCGCCAGCAGCATTCTGACTAGCGGGAGTTCCTACAATGAGCAGTTCTTC.

The chain couples TRBV7-2 to TRBJ1-3; no clear D. Trimming removed 2 bases from V and 1 base from J, with 9 bases in between. There are 15 residues in the CDR3. Germline V gene data show CDR1 as SGHTA and CDR2 as FQGNSA. CDR3 DNA sequence: TGTGCCAGCAGCTTATTAAACCCTTCTGGAAACACCATATATTTT. Encoded protein: CASSLLNPSGNTIYF. The whole variable domain, filled in from reference TRBV7-2 and TRBJ1-3, reads GAGVSQSPSNKVTEKGKDVELRCDPISGHTALYWYRQSLGQGLEFLIYFQGNSAPDKSGLPSDRFSAERTGGSVSTLTIQRTQQEDSAVYLCASSLLNPSGNTIYFGEGSWLTVV.

The sample holds a few counts of this clone. The chain couples TRBV29-1 to TRBJ2-2; tentative D call: TRBD2 (6 bases). The CDR3 sequence is 14 residues long. Between the trimmed V and J ends, which lost 2 bases and 2 bases, there was a span of 9 bases. Germline CDR1 SQVTM, CDR2 ANQGSEA. CDR3 sequence (DNA): TGCAGCGTTGAAAGCGGGCTAAACACCGGGGAGCTGTTTTTT. Translating gives CSVESGLNTGELFF.

The rearrangement joins TRBV30 to TRBJ2-3, with D hard to call. The CDR3 length is 12 residues. V lost 8 bases to trimming and J lost 2 bases, with 11 bases between them. The germline V gene encodes CDR1 GTSNPN and CDR2 SVGIG (reference sequence). DNA for the CDR3: TGTGCCCGGGCAGGAGACACAGATACGCAGTATTTT. This translates into CARAGDTDTQYF.

This clone has only one observation. One end of the junction fails to match germline, which may point to a read error. The J gene is TRBJ2-2, the V gene TRBV5-1; D not certain. The germline CDR1 and CDR2 sequences are SGHRS and YFSETQ. This CDR3 comprises 14 residues. The CDR3 DNA reads TGTGCCAGCAGCTTTCGTAGGGTACCCGGGGAGCTGTTTTTT. It translates to CASSFRRVPGELFF. The complete variable domain, with remaining parts taken from reference TRBV5-1 and TRBJ2-2, reads KAGVTQTPRYLIKTRGQQVTLSCSPISGHRSVSWYQQTPGQGLQFLFEYFSETQRNKGNFPGRFSGRQFSNSRSEMNVSTLELGDSALYLCASSFRRVPGELFFGEGSRLTVL.

This clone was found a few times. The CDR3 bases are TGTGCCAGCAGTTACTCGGCCAAAAACATTCAGTACTTC. Its translation is CASSYSAKNIQYF. The genes are TRBV6-6 and TRBJ2-4; D not certain. This CDR3 comprises 13 residues. Germline V gene data show CDR1 as MNHNY and CDR2 as SVGAGI (reference sequence). V lost 0 bases, J lost 1 base, and 1 base lay in between.

The sample holds one count of this clone. This chain uses TRBV6-6 with TRBJ2-1, with TRBD2 identical over 13 bases. This CDR3 has 16 residues. Germline assignment: CDR1 MNHNY and CDR2 SVGAGI (reference sequence). V lost 5 bases and J lost 10; bases outside the gene matches: 11. The CDR3 sequence is CASSPSLAGGPGEQFF. The CDR3 DNA is TGTGCCAGCAGTCCTTCACTAGCGGGAGGGCCAGGAGAGCAGTTCTTC.

In this sample, this clone turned up a few times. This chain joins TRBV29-1 and TRBJ2-5; TRBD1 aligns across 8 bases. The CDR3 is made up of 11 amino acids. The V gene's germline CDR1 is SQVTM and CDR2 ANQGSEA. V lost 7 bases, J lost 7 bases, and 5 bases stayed unmatched. CDR3 region: CSARQGLTQYF. CDR3 nucleotides: TGCAGCGCCAGACAGGGGCTGACCCAGTACTTC.

This clone was found once. V is TRBV7-8 and J is TRBJ2-7; D gene unclear. There are 16 residues in the CDR3. Trimming took 0 bases from V and 0 from J, leaving 12 bases between them. From germline, CDR1 is SGHVS and CDR2 FQNEAQ. CDR3 sequence: CASSLAGAGYSYEQYF. CDR3 DNA: TGTGCCAGCAGCTTAGCTGGCGCAGGATACTCCTACGAGCAGTACTTC.